This T cell receptor (beta chain) was obtained from a study of identical twins (dated by TCRdb to 2016 to 2018). Regarding the research as a whole: To test whether fetal clonotypes persist, this study deep-sequenced TCR alpha and beta repertoires from monozygotic twins, from unrelated adults of various ages, and from cord blood. Replicate twin experiments were performed at different times using different library preparation protocols to rule out contamination.

Libraries were constructed by 5' RACE. These reads were obtained on an Illumina HiSeq 2000. Template switching added a universal primer binding site, and the final cDNA carried a unique molecular identifier that allowed TCR cDNA molecules to be counted accurately. Specific primers in the conserved constant-segment region were used to synthesize first-strand cDNA for TCR alpha and beta chains. Each cDNA library was double barcoded, with a SMART-Mk sample barcode plus Illumina barcodes, to control for contamination. Two successive PCR steps introduced TruSeq adapter sequences along with Illumina sample barcodes. Sequencing of the TCR alpha and beta cDNA libraries was done on the Illumina HiSeq platform using custom primers. The study's own analysis went as follows. Raw reads were processed with MiGEC to extract unique molecular identifiers, and MiXCR was used to determine CDR3 positions. For each individual, recombination models were inferred using an EM algorithm with the repgenHMM and IGoR tools. The analysis of shared clonotypes was done with the tcR package in R, with sharing normalized by the product of cloneset sizes. To study raw recombination free of thymic and clonal selection effects, out-of-frame nonproductive sequences were analyzed. Clones were called with MiXCR by TCRdb after fastp trimmed the public reads at Q25, and only in-frame beta chains were retained. Each CDR3 protein appears once, grouped with its most common genes and DNA. TCRdb's processing, not the study's, gives the V and J calls here. This sample gives nearly 200,000 distinct CDR3 sequences in total; about 16% of them show up just once. 35% to 45% of the sample comes from the top ten.

Worth noting for this clonotype: Its specific antigen is unknown. No much larger clone is present one base from it, and per-base qualities are unavailable.

All donors were healthy Caucasians. Three pairs of female monozygotic twins, all aged about 18 to 30 years, were included in the twin cohort. Positive isolation kits from Invitrogen were used to isolate the CD4+ and CD8+ T cell populations. Study-wide findings and limitations: Recombination models systematically underestimated out-of-frame TCR alpha sharing in monozygotic twins but agreed with sharing between unrelated individuals. Because the same donors could not be followed over many years, the conclusions relied on cross-sectional statistical analysis. In beta out-of-frame sequences, excess twin sharing was weaker, because having fewer shared sequences lowered the signal-to-noise ratio. Fewer insertions were carried by abundant cord blood beta clonotypes, a similar but weaker trend appeared in young adult naive repertoires, and no such trend appeared in memory repertoires. Zero-insertion analyses could be partly confounded by invariant T cells such as MAIT and iNKT, although diverse VJ usage argued against such confounding for most clonotypes. Out-of-frame TCR alpha sequences shared between twins showed an excess of low generation-probability sequences compared with coincidental sharing between unrelated individuals.

These same records also appear under a second study, on T cells expressing NK-cell markers. The second publication reports: Three sorted T-cell subsets (CD3+CD56+NKG2C+, CD3+CD56+NKG2C- and CD3+CD56-NKG2C+) from about 8 donors had their TCR beta-chain repertoires profiled. Of the eight sequenced donors, seven were found to be HCMV-seropositive and one was found to be HCMV-seronegative. To restrict sorting to alphabetaTCR-expressing T cells, an anti-gammadeltaTCR antibody was added in several experiments. In six donors, the dominant CD3+CD56+NKG2C+ clonotypes were among the top 10 CD8+ clonotypes and accounted for about 1.0-7.5% of CD8+ T cells. Those dominant clonotypes were again the most abundant among CD3+CD56-NKG2C+ cells in several donors, at about 25-60.1%. Whether the expanded NKG2C-expressing T cell clones were specific for HCMV antigens remained unclear. The eight sequenced donors were randomly selected healthy volunteers, three men and five women. HCMV-specific IgG was detected in serum with a commercial ELISA kit to determine HCMV serostatus. MIGEC handled demultiplexing of the reads and grouping by UMI, while MiTCR was used to assemble and quantify clonotypes. Only TCR cDNA sequences supported by at least two reads were kept to exclude erroneous sequences. The tcR package was used for downstream repertoire analysis, with clonotypes matched between fractions based on CDR3 nucleotide sequence plus V segment. VDJmatch was used to annotate antigen specificity against VDJdb, with one amino acid substitution allowed in CDR3.

The TCR sequence derives from a woman between 18 and 30 years old in good health. The sequenced material came from CD8+ T cells sorted from blood.

The CDR3 protein sequence reads: CAHDSLNTEAFF. The DNA sequence is as follows: TGTGCCCACGACAGCCTGAACACTGAAGCTTTCTTT. Rearrangement joined TRBV30 to TRBJ1-1; the best D guess is TRBD1, with 5 bases matching. The germline V gene encodes CDR1 GTSNPN and CDR2 SVGIG (reference sequence). From cysteine to phenylalanine, the CDR3 is 12 amino acids long. Only the CDR3 DNA is retained, 36 bases long and in frame from the first base. V and J lose 8 bases and 0 bases, and a span of 10 bases separates them. Full variable domain (CDR3 extended with the reference TRBV30 and TRBJ1-1 proteins): SQTIHQWPATLVQPVGSPLSLECTVEGTSNPNLYWYRQAAGRGLQLLFYSVGIGQISSEVPQNLSASRPQDRQFILSSKKLLLSDSGFYLCAHDSLNTEAFFGQGTRLTVV.